Shown below are 15 T cell receptor beta chains from a single sample sequenced in a study of control samples from healthy donors and cancer patients. The assay was immunoSEQ multiplex PCR, and TCRdb's table has in-frame clones only and misses some. The repertoire consists of around 99,000 clones, with about 89% occurring once and the leading ten covering 15% to 20%. Source material: blood. The source is a woman aged 45-65 years in good health.

The chain joins TRBV3-1 (or the pseudogene TRBV3-2) to TRBJ1-4; no reliable D call. CDR1 is LGHDT, CDR2 YNNKEL, per germline (reference sequence). Trimming stripped 4 bases from V and 9 bases from J, with 15 bases between. The CDR3 covers 14 residues. This chain's CDR3 is CASSRSGGPKKLFF. As DNA, the CDR3 is TGTGCCAGCAGCCGATCGGGAGGCCCCAAAAAACTGTTTTTT.

This chain uses TRBV12-3 or TRBV12-4 with TRBJ1-1; D uncertain. The CDR3 totals 13 residues. V was shortened by 1 base and J by 3 bases, with 6 bases between the two germline ends. Here the CDR3 DNA reads TGTGCCAGCAGTTTAGGGACTCACACTGAAGCTTTCTTT. The encoded protein is CASSLGTHTEAFF.

The chain joins TRBV5-1 to TRBJ2-2; 7 nucleotides agree with TRBD1. The CDR3 has 14 residues. V shed 4 bases, J shed 3 bases, and the junction held 3 bases outside the gene matches. Germline loops: CDR1 SGHRS, CDR2 YFSETQ. The CDR3 loop is CASSLGQYTGELFF. CDR3 bases: TGCGCCAGCAGCCTGGGACAGTACACCGGGGAGCTGTTTTTT.

This sequence joins TRBV18 and TRBJ2-6, with D uncertain. Trimming stripped 3 bases from V and 0 bases from J, with 18 bases between. This CDR3 contains 19 residues. Germline V lookup: CDR1 KGHSH, CDR2 LQKENI. The CDR3, as DNA: TGTGCCAGCTCACCCTTCGGGCAGGTTGGTTTCTCTGGGGCCAACGTCCTGACTTTC. Its translation: CASSPFGQVGFSGANVLTF.

The CDR3 DNA follows: TGTGCCAGCAGTTACGTTGAGACCCAGTACTTC. Its protein product is CASSYVETQYF. V and J are TRBV6-2 or TRBV6-3 and TRBJ2-5; the D is unclear. The CDR3 is made up of 11 amino acids. Germline V gene data show CDR1 as MNHEY and CDR2 as SVGEGT. Trimming took off 2 bases at V and 5 bases at J, with 3 bases between the two ends.

The rearrangement joins TRBV7-2 to TRBJ1-4, with TRBD1 matching over 7 bases. This CDR3 is built from 14 residues. V lost 8 bases and J lost 6; bases outside the gene matches: 9. Germline loops: CDR1 SGHTA, CDR2 FQGNSA. Here the CDR3 reads CASGPDREDEKLFF. The CDR3 DNA follows: TGTGCCAGCGGACCAGACAGGGAGGATGAAAAACTGTTTTTT.

As for this clone: Its ends do not fully match the called genes, so a read error is possible. The rearrangement uses TRBV5-1 and TRBJ2-5, with 13 bases matching TRBD2. This CDR3 contains 16 residues. Germline values: CDR1 SGHRS, CDR2 YFSETQ. Here the CDR3 reads CASRLRTSGSGETQYF. Written as DNA, the CDR3 is TGCGCCAGCCGCTTGAGGACTAGCGGGAGCGGAGAGACCCAGTACTTC.

This clone counts as medium-sized. The rearrangement links TRBV2 to TRBJ1-6; TRBD1 aligns across 9 bases. This CDR3 region has 14 residues. The trim removed 5 bases at V and 8 bases at J, leaving 4 bases unmatched. Per germline, CDR1 SNHLY and CDR2 FYNNEI. The CDR3 region has the DNA TGTGCCAGCAGTCGAACAGGGGGCGATTCACCCCTCCACTTT. As protein: CASSRTGGDSPLHF.

The chain combines TRBV18 with TRBJ1-2, with 8 bases fitting TRBD1. CDR3 length equals 14 residues. V shed 3 bases, J shed 2 bases, and the junction held 2 bases outside the gene matches. The germline V gene encodes CDR1 KGHSH and CDR2 LQKENI. CDR3 amino acids: CASSPDRENYGYTF. For the CDR3, the DNA is TGTGCCAGCTCACCGGACAGGGAGAACTATGGCTACACCTTC.

J is TRBJ2-5 and V is TRBV3-1 (or the pseudogene TRBV3-2); TRBD1 or TRBD2 may be the D gene (5 bases each). CDR1 and CDR2 (germline): LGHDT, YNNKEL (reference sequence). V was trimmed by 3 bases and J by 1 base, leaving 12 bases between them. The length of the CDR3 is 15 residues. In DNA form, the CDR3 reads TGTGCCAGCAGCCAGGTCCGGGGCGTCCAAGAGACCCAGTACTTC. This gives the protein CASSQVRGVQETQYF.

This clone is a singleton in its sample. This chain joins TRBV5-1 and TRBJ2-7; tentative D call: TRBD2 (5 bases). CDR1 is SGHRS, CDR2 YFSETQ, per germline. CDR3 length equals 13 residues. V lost 0 bases and J 5 bases, leaving 9 bases between the germline ends. In DNA form, the CDR3 reads TGCGCCAGCAGCTTGGTCGGGGTGCACGAGCAGTACTTC. As protein: CASSLVGVHEQYF.

The V and J genes are TRBV10-3 and TRBJ2-3, with D tentatively TRBD1 or TRBD2 (6 bases each). The V gene's germline CDR1 is ENHRY and CDR2 SYGVKD. The length of the CDR3 is 15 residues. V lost 0 bases and J lost 0, with 7 bases in between. CDR3 amino acids: CAISESGGSTDTQYF. The CDR3 nucleotides are TGTGCCATCAGTGAGTCAGGGGGGAGCACAGATACGCAGTATTTT.

The chain is built from TRBV29-1 and TRBJ1-6; D unclear. V dropped 5 bases and J dropped 0 bases, with 8 bases sitting between them. Germline lookup yields CDR1 SQVTM and CDR2 ANQGSEA. The CDR3 totals 14 residues. The CDR3: CSVSSSSYNSPLHF. The CDR3 region has the DNA TGCAGCGTTTCCTCTAGCTCCTATAATTCACCCCTCCACTTT.

V is TRBV19 and J is TRBJ1-1; possibly TRBD1 for D (6 bases). Deletions cut 6 bases from V and 2 bases from J, with 19 bases between. Per germline, CDR1 LNHDA and CDR2 SQIVND (reference sequence). This CDR3 is 16 amino acids long. CDR3 loop: CASRYQPGGGNTEAFF. CDR3 DNA: TGTGCCAGTAGATATCAACCGGGAGGGGGTAACACTGAAGCTTTCTTT.

CDR3 nucleotides: TGTGCCAGTAGTAGCGATGGAGGGGCTGGAAACACCATATATTTT. It yields the protein CASSSDGGAGNTIYF. V gene TRBV19 combines with J gene TRBJ1-3, with D possibly matching TRBD1 (5 bases). The ends were cut back, 4 bases at V and 2 bases at J, with 12 bases in the middle. The CDR3 loop spans 15 amino acids. CDR1 LNHDA and CDR2 SQIVND come from the germline V gene (reference sequence).